This T cell receptor (beta chain) was sequenced in a study of blood T cell repertoires in COVID-19. Patients at the Seattle site were enrolled during active infection and followed longitudinally. Measured with immunoSEQ multiplex PCR; TCRdb has only the in-frame clones, and not every one. The top ten clones hold roughly 5.2% of a sample with 130,000 or so clones, roughly 80% of them seen once. The germline CDR1 and CDR2 sequences are MNHEY and SMNVEV (reference sequence). The CDR3 has 12 amino acids. Trimming stripped 0 bases from V and 6 bases from J, with 5 bases between. Sequencing used peripheral blood. The chain couples TRBV27 to TRBJ1-2; no clear D. This receptor was identified in a woman in her 70s with COVID-19, enrolled during active disease. CDR3 amino acids: CASSLSFHGYTF. The CDR3 nucleotides read TGTGCCAGCAGTTTATCCTTCCATGGCTACACCTTC.